This T cell receptor beta chain was retrieved from a study of T cells in Graves' hyperthyroidism and ophthalmopathy. Researchers amplified the TCR beta CDR3 regions from RNA transcripts. With the HTBI primer set, the TCR CDR3 went through a first round of RT-PCR. TCRdb analysed the multiplex PCR reads with MiXCR anew, one entry per CDR3 protein. The repertoire holds 340,000 or so distinct CDR3 sequences, 15% to 20% seen once, with 45% to 55% in the top ten. The germline gives CDR1 LGHDT, CDR2 YNNKEL (reference sequence). V lost 4 bases, J lost 8 bases, and 7 bases stayed unmatched. This CDR3 has 14 residues.

The clonotype was recovered from a woman aged 45-65 years with Graves' hyperthyroidism. The material sequenced was blood. The rearrangement links TRBV3-1 to TRBJ2-1; 8 nucleotides align to TRBD2. DNA of the CDR3: TGTGCCAGCAGCCTTAGTAGCGGGATCGATGAGCAGTTCTTC. The encoded protein is CASSLSSGIDEQFF.